These 31 T cell receptor beta chains were all obtained from the same sample, sequenced in a study of CD8 T cells in ankylosing spondylitis. TCRdb ran MiXCR on the 5' RACE reads and lists one entry per CDR3 protein. Of 250,000 to 300,000 distinct CDR3 sequences listed, 15% to 25% are singletons. Sequencing input: blood, either unsorted or a sorted T cell fraction (not recorded which). All receptors derive from a male donor with ankylosing spondylitis or in good health (not recorded which).

This clonotype was seen a handful of times. The CDR3 loop reads CASSQDKTGGRSPLHF. CDR3 coding DNA: TGTGCCAGCAGCCAGGACAAGACAGGGGGCAGGTCACCCCTCCACTTT. This chain uses TRBV3-1 with TRBJ1-6; 10 positions match TRBD1. CDR1 and CDR2 (germline): LGHDT, YNNKEL (reference sequence). V was pared by 3 bases and J by 10 bases, with 9 bases of the junction left unmatched. CDR3 length equals 16 residues.

V gene TRBV12-3 or TRBV12-4 combines with J gene TRBJ1-2; D remains ambiguous. This CDR3 has 14 amino acids. The V end was cut by 8 bases, the J end by 4 bases, with 17 bases between. CDR3 DNA: TGTGCCAGCGGATCCAGACCCCCGGGCTATGGCTACACCTTC. Its protein product is CASGSRPPGYGYTF.

This clonotype was seen only a few times. V and J are TRBV6-5 and TRBJ2-2, with 9 bases fitting TRBD1. The J segment lost 4 bases and the V segment lost 1 base, leaving 13 bases of the junction unmatched. Per germline, CDR1 MNHEY and CDR2 SVGAGI. The CDR3 runs 19 residues. For the CDR3, the DNA is TGTGCCAGCAGTTACTTTAGGGCAGGACAGGGGCCGGTCACCGGGGAGCTGTTTTTT. Protein sequence: CASSYFRAGQGPVTGELFF.

The V gene is TRBV28, the J gene TRBJ2-3; D is uncertain. There are 15 residues in the CDR3. Trimming left V 2 bases short and J 2 bases short, with 11 bases between. The germline CDR1 and CDR2 sequences are MDHEN and SYDVKM. This CDR3 is CASSLRQFNTDTQYF. CDR3 nucleotide sequence: TGTGCCAGCAGTTTACGGCAGTTTAACACAGATACGCAGTATTTT.

This clonotype has just a few counts. V usage is TRBV6-5 and J usage is TRBJ2-1; D is uncertain. Trimming shortened V by 2 bases and J by 8 bases, and 7 bases separated the two germline ends. This CDR3 is built from 12 residues. Germline V gives CDR1 MNHEY, CDR2 SVGAGI. This CDR3 is CASSYNSHEQFF. The CDR3 region has the DNA TGTGCCAGCAGTTACAATTCCCATGAGCAGTTCTTC.

Many counts were recorded for this clonotype. This chain connects TRBV24-1 to TRBJ2-7; 7 bases map to TRBD1. The junction had 15 bases not matched to a gene; V was cut back by 5 bases and J by 0 bases. The CDR3 is 18 amino acids. Per germline, CDR1 KGHDR and CDR2 SFDVKD. The CDR3 reads CATSGLLPRTGYSYEQYV. The CDR3 DNA is TGTGCCACCAGTGGACTCCTTCCTCGGACAGGATACTCCTACGAGCAGTACGTC.

This clonotype was seen more than once but under ten times. This sequence joins TRBV20-1 and TRBJ2-1; TRBD2 matches at 12 bases. Germline CDR1 is DFQATT and CDR2 is SNEGSKA (reference sequence). This CDR3 has 16 residues. V lost 5 bases and J lost 0; bases outside the gene matches: 5. The CDR3 DNA is TGCAGTGCTTTTGGACTAGCGGGAAGCTCCTACAATGAGCAGTTCTTC. Its translation is CSAFGLAGSSYNEQFF.

Only a few counts were recorded for this clonotype. V gene TRBV20-1 combines with J gene TRBJ1-1; 8 positions agree with TRBD1. This CDR3 is 15 amino acids long. The V segment lost 3 bases and the J segment 3 bases; nucleotides outside the gene matches: 9. The germline V gene has CDR1 DFQATT and CDR2 SNEGSKA (reference sequence). The CDR3 here is CSARVRGQADTEAFF. DNA of the CDR3: TGCAGTGCTAGGGTCAGGGGGCAGGCGGACACTGAAGCTTTCTTT.

The chain's CDR3 is CSARVGTSNQPQHF. The CDR3 region has the DNA TGCAGTGCTAGAGTGGGGACGAGCAATCAGCCCCAGCATTTT. The chain employs TRBV20-1 and TRBJ1-5, with TRBD1 as a possible D gene (5 bases). Germline assignment: CDR1 DFQATT and CDR2 SNEGSKA (reference sequence). The CDR3 runs to 14 residues. Trimming removed 1 base at V and 1 base at J, with 8 bases between.

This clonotype was detected a few times. The chain carries TRBV6-2 or TRBV6-3 and TRBJ1-1, with D hard to call. The V end lost 5 bases, the J end lost 7 bases, and 8 bases lay between the germline ends. The germline CDR1 and CDR2 sequences are MNHEY and SVGEGT. CDR3 length: 11 amino acids. CDR3: CASSTGGEAFF. CDR3 coding DNA: TGTGCCAGCAGTACGGGAGGTGAAGCTTTCTTT.

This sequence joins TRBV6-4 and TRBJ2-2, with D possibly matching TRBD1 (5 bases). Trimming cost V 4 bases and J 3 bases, with 12 bases left between them. This CDR3 has 15 residues. In germline, CDR1 is MRHNA, CDR2 SNTAGT. CDR3 bases: TGTGCCAGCAGTGCGCAGGGCAGGGACACCGGGGAGCTGTTTTTT. It specifies CASSAQGRDTGELFF.

This chain uses TRBV28 with TRBJ1-2, with TRBD1 matching over 7 bases. Unmatched junction bases numbered 10, after V lost 5 bases and J lost 4 bases. This CDR3 contains 15 residues. Germline V gives CDR1 MDHEN, CDR2 SYDVKM. CDR3 nucleotide sequence: TGTGCCAGCAGTCCAATAGGGGGCTCGGTCTATGGCTACACCTTC. Translating it yields CASSPIGGSVYGYTF.

The rearrangement joins TRBV7-2 to TRBJ2-3; no clear D. Germline V gene data show CDR1 as SGHTA and CDR2 as FQGNSA. The CDR3 contains 15 residues. Between the trimmed V and J ends, which lost 5 bases and 2 bases, there was a span of 14 bases. The CDR3 sequence is CASSPQLGTTDTQYF. The CDR3 nucleotides read TGTGCCAGCAGCCCCCAGCTTGGTACCACAGATACGCAGTATTTT.

This chain links TRBV11-2 with TRBJ2-7, with D possibly TRBD1 on 5 matching bases. This CDR3 is 13 amino acids long. Trimming removed 5 bases from V and 2 bases from J, with 10 bases in between. In germline, CDR1 is SGHAT, CDR2 FQNNGV. The CDR3 protein is CASSVDSPYEQYV. The CDR3 DNA reads TGTGCCAGCAGCGTTGACAGTCCCTACGAGCAGTACGTC.

V usage is TRBV6-5 and J usage is TRBJ2-3, with D perhaps TRBD1 (6 bases). The CDR3 sequence is 15 residues long. Germline CDR1 is MNHEY and CDR2 is SVGAGI. V lost 4 bases to trimming and J lost 5 bases, with 16 bases between them. Written as DNA, the CDR3 is TGTGCCAGCAGTTCAAGACAGGTTGGGGGAGATACGCAGTATTTT. Protein: CASSSRQVGGDTQYF.

This clonotype was recorded at least ten times. J is TRBJ2-2 and V is TRBV29-1; D unresolved. Trimming left V 4 bases short and J 3 bases short, with 12 bases between. CDR3 length: 14 residues. From germline, CDR1 is SQVTM and CDR2 ANQGSEA. CDR3 bases: TGCAGCGTTGGAGTCGTGGGCGACACCGGGGAGCTGTTTTTT. It specifies CSVGVVGDTGELFF.

As concerns this clonotype: A much larger clone is a single base away; this may be a read error. The J gene is TRBJ2-4, the V gene TRBV29-1; D tentatively fits TRBD1 or TRBD2 (5 bases each). Germline V gives CDR1 SQVTM, CDR2 ANQGSEA. Trimming left V 4 bases short and J 9 bases short, with 10 bases between. This CDR3 is 11 amino acids long. In DNA, the CDR3 is TGCAGCGTTGCTGACGGGGCCATTCAGTACTTC. It translates to CSVADGAIQYF.

The chain couples TRBV5-1 to TRBJ1-5; possibly TRBD1 for D (6 bases). The germline V gene has CDR1 SGHRS and CDR2 YFSETQ. The CDR3 is made up of 15 amino acids. V was trimmed by 0 bases and J by 6 bases, leaving 13 bases between them. CDR3 DNA sequence: TGCGCCAGCAGCTTGGACTCACAGGGTGGTCAGCCCCAGCATTTT. Translated: CASSLDSQGGQPQHF.

There are a few counts of this clonotype. The V and J genes are TRBV20-1 and TRBJ2-1; D gene uncertain. This CDR3 has 13 amino acids. CDR1 and CDR2 (germline): DFQATT, SNEGSKA (reference sequence). Trimming left V 0 bases short and J 7 bases short, with 10 bases between. The CDR3 sequence: CSARDATVNEQFF. Here the CDR3 DNA reads TGCAGTGCTAGAGACGCGACTGTAAATGAGCAGTTCTTC.

The chain employs TRBV18 and TRBJ2-5, with 8 bases lining up with TRBD2. This CDR3 has 16 amino acids. Unmatched junction bases numbered 10, after V lost 3 bases and J lost 4 bases. CDR1 and CDR2 (germline): KGHSH, LQKENI. The CDR3 reads CASSPYLREVGETQYF. In DNA form, the CDR3 reads TGTGCCAGCTCACCTTATCTGCGGGAGGTTGGAGAGACCCAGTACTTC.

The genes are TRBV29-1 and TRBJ2-1; 12 nucleotides match TRBD1. CDR1 and CDR2 from the germline V gene are SQVTM and ANQGSEA. CDR3 length: 17 amino acids. Trimming took 6 bases from V and 2 from J; bases not matched to a gene: 11. CDR3 DNA: TGCAGCGTGAGACAAGGGACAGGGGGCTTGACCTACAATGAGCAGTTCTTC. Its translation: CSVRQGTGGLTYNEQFF.

The J gene is TRBJ2-1, the V gene TRBV6-5, with 8 positions matching TRBD2. There are 15 residues in the CDR3. The V gene end was trimmed by 2 bases and the J gene end by 8 bases; junction bases not matched to a gene: 8. Per germline, CDR1 MNHEY and CDR2 SVGAGI. This CDR3 reads CASSYRGGPSDEQFF. CDR3 DNA: TGTGCCAGCAGTTACCGGGGGGGCCCTTCAGATGAGCAGTTCTTC.

The gene calls are TRBV12-3 or TRBV12-4 and TRBJ1-3, with a possible D match to TRBD1 (5 bases). The CDR3 spans 14 residues. Trimming pared 10 bases from V and 0 bases from J, leaving 13 bases between. The CDR3 DNA sequence: TGTGCCACCGGGGCCTCAGCCTCTGGAAACACCATATATTTT. Protein product: CATGASASGNTIYF.

This clonotype was seen a handful of times. The chain carries TRBV5-1 and TRBJ2-2, with D perhaps TRBD1 (6 bases). Trimming cost V 2 bases and J 4 bases, with 12 bases left between them. This CDR3 has 15 residues. Germline V gene lookup returns CDR1 SGHRS and CDR2 YFSETQ. CDR3 DNA sequence: TGCGCCAGCAGCTTTGGCACCAGGGGCACCGGGGAGCTGTTTTTT. This encodes CASSFGTRGTGELFF.

This clonotype was seen only a few times. The chain uses TRBV12-3 or TRBV12-4 and TRBJ1-6; D unclear. The CDR3 covers 12 residues. V lost 7 bases to trimming and J lost 5 bases, with 6 bases between them. The CDR3 DNA is TGTGCCAGCACCCGGGATAATTCACCCCTCCACTTT. Its protein is CASTRDNSPLHF.

This clonotype appeared a few times. The chain recombines TRBV12-3 or TRBV12-4 with TRBJ1-6; D is undetermined. The CDR3 loop spans 15 amino acids. V was clipped by 6 bases and J by 0 bases, with 9 bases between them. In DNA form, the CDR3 reads TGTGCCAGCAGGCAGTTGAGCTCCTATAATTCACCCCTCCACTTT. Amino acids: CASRQLSSYNSPLHF.

This clonotype was observed a few times. V and J are TRBV12-3 or TRBV12-4 and TRBJ2-5, with D possibly matching TRBD2 (6 bases). This CDR3 spans 15 amino acids. Trimming left V 2 bases short and J 2 bases short, with 12 bases between. The CDR3 loop reads CASSLWGGGQETQYF. The CDR3 nucleotides are TGTGCCAGCAGTTTATGGGGAGGTGGTCAAGAGACCCAGTACTTC.

In this sample, this clonotype turned up many times. J is TRBJ2-2 and V is TRBV20-1; D is perhaps TRBD2 (6 bases). With 5 bases removed from V and 4 bases from J, the gap between germline ends came to 11 bases. The CDR3 is 13 amino acids. In germline, CDR1 is DFQATT, CDR2 SNEGSKA (reference sequence). Here the CDR3 reads CSAYALATGELFF. The CDR3 coding sequence is TGCAGTGCTTATGCACTAGCCACCGGGGAGCTGTTTTTT.

V gene TRBV6-2 or TRBV6-3 combines with J gene TRBJ2-1; the match to TRBD1 covers 7 bases. The germline V gene has CDR1 MNHEY and CDR2 SVGEGT. This CDR3 is 12 amino acids long. V shed 6 bases and J 9 bases; nucleotides not matched to a gene: 5. CDR3 DNA sequence: TGTGCCAGCAGGACGGGACAGCCTGAGCAGTTCTTC. Translation: CASRTGQPEQFF.

This clonotype has more than one count but fewer than ten. The chain uses TRBV4-1 and TRBJ1-5; D may be TRBD1 (5 bases). CDR1 is MGHRA and CDR2 is YSYEKL in the germline V gene. The length of the CDR3 is 15 residues. The germline V and J ends were trimmed by 0 bases and 2 bases, with 8 bases remaining between them. DNA of the CDR3: TGCGCCAGCAGCCAAGATGGCAGGGGCAATCAGCCCCAGCATTTT. Translated, it gives CASSQDGRGNQPQHF.

This clonotype has a count of ten or more. The CDR3 bases are TGCGCCAGCAGCTTGGACGGCACGTACACAGATACGCAGTATTTT. Its translation: CASSLDGTYTDTQYF. The chain carries TRBV5-1 and TRBJ2-3; D remains ambiguous. V was clipped by 0 bases and J by 2 bases, with 10 bases between them. The CDR3 length is 15 residues. Looked up from germline, CDR1 is SGHRS and CDR2 is YFSETQ.